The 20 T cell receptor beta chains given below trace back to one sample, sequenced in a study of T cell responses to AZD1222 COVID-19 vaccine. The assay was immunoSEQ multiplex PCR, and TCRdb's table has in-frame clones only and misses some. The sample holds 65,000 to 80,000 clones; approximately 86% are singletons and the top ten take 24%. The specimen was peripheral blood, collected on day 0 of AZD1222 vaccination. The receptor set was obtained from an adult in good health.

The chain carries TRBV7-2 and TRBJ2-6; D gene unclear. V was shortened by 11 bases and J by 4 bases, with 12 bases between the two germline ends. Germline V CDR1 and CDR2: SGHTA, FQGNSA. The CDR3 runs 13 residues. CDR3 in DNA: TGTGCCGGAGACCCTTCCGGGGCCAACGTCCTGACTTTC. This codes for CAGDPSGANVLTF.

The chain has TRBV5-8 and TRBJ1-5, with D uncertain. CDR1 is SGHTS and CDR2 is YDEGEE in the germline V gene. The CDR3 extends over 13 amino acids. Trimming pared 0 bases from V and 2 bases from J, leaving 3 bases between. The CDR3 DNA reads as TGTGCCAGCAGCTTGGACGGCAATCAGCCCCAGCATTTT. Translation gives CASSLDGNQPQHF.

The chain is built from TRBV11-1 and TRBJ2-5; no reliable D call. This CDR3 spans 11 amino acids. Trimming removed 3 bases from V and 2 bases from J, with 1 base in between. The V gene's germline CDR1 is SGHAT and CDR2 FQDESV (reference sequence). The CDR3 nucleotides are TGTGCCAGCAGCTTTCAAGAGACCCAGTACTTC. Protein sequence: CASSFQETQYF.

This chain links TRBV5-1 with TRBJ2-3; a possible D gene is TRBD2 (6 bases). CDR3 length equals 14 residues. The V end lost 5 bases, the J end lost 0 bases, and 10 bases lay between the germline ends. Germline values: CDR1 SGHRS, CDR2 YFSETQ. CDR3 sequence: CASRIGSSTDTQYF. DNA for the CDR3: TGCGCCAGCAGGATCGGGAGTAGCACAGATACGCAGTATTTT. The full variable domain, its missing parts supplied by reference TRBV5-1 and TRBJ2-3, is KAGVTQTPRYLIKTRGQQVTLSCSPISGHRSVSWYQQTPGQGLQFLFEYFSETQRNKGNFPGRFSGRQFSNSRSEMNVSTLELGDSALYLCASRIGSSTDTQYFGPGTRLTVL.

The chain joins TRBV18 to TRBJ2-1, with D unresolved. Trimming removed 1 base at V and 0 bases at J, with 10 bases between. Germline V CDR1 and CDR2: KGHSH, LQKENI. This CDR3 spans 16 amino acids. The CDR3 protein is CASSPQPTPSYNEQFF. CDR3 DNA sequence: TGTGCCAGCTCACCACAGCCAACACCCTCCTACAATGAGCAGTTCTTC.

CDR3 sequence (DNA): TGTGCCAGCAGCTTGGACTCATCGGCCGGGGAGCTGTTTTTT. Translated: CASSLDSSAGELFF. J is TRBJ2-2 and V is TRBV5-4, with D uncertain. The CDR3 sequence is 14 residues long. The V gene's germline CDR1 is SGHNT and CDR2 YYREEE (reference sequence). V was clipped by 0 bases and J by 6 bases, with 9 bases between them.

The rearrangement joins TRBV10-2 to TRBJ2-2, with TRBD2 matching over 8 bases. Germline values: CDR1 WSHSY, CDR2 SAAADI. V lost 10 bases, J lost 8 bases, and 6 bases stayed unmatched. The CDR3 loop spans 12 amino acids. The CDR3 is CATGRAMGELFF. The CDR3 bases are TGCGCCACCGGGAGGGCCATGGGGGAGCTGTTTTTT.

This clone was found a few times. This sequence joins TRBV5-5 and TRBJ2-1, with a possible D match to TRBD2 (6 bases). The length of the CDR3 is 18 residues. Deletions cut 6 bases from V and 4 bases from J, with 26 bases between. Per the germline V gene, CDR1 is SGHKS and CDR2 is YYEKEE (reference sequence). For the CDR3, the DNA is TGTGCCAGCACTAATCTGTGGGGGGTTGGCGGAGATTACAATGAGCAGTTCTTC. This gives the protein CASTNLWGVGGDYNEQFF.

The DNA for the CDR3 is TGCAGCGTTCACTCCTCCAGCGAGCAGTACTTC. This sequence encodes CSVHSSSEQYF. This chain joins TRBV29-1 and TRBJ2-7, with D uncertain. The CDR3 runs to 11 residues. CDR1 and CDR2 from the germline V gene are SQVTM and ANQGSEA. V was pared by 5 bases and J by 6 bases, with 11 bases between.

In nucleotides, the CDR3 is TGTGCCAGCTCACCATCCGGAGGGGAGCAGTACTTC. It codes for CASSPSGGEQYF. The V and J genes are TRBV18 and TRBJ2-7; weak D call: TRBD2 (6 bases). CDR1 is KGHSH, CDR2 LQKENI, per germline. Trimming cost V 2 bases and J 7 bases, with 9 bases left between them. CDR3 length equals 12 residues.

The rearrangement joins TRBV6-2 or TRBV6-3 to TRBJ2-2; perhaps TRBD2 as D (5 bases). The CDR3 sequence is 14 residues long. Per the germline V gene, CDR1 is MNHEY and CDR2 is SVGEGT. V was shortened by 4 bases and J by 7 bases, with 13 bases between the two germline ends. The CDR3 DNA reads TGTGCCAGCAGTTGGAGGTGGGAAGGCGGGGAGCTGTTTTTT. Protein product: CASSWRWEGGELFF.

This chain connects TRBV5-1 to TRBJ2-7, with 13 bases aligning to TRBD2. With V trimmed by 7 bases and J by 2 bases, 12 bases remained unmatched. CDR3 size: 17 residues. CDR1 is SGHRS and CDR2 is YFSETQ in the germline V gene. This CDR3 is CASGRTSGSYGPYEQYF. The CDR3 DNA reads TGCGCCAGCGGGAGGACTAGCGGGAGCTATGGGCCCTACGAGCAGTACTTC.

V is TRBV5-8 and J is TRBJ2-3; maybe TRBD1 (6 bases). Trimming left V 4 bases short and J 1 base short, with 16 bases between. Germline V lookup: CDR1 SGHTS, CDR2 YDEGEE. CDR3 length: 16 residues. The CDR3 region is CASSLGGGTGTDTQYF. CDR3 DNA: TGTGCCAGCAGCCTAGGGGGTGGCACAGGCACAGATACGCAGTATTTT.

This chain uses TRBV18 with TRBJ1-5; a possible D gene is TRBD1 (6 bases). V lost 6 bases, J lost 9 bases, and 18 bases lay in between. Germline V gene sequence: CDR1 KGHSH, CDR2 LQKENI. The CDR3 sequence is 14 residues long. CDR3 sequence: CASSGTPGIWPQHF. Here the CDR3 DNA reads TGTGCCAGCTCCGGGACACCCGGGATTTGGCCCCAGCATTTT.

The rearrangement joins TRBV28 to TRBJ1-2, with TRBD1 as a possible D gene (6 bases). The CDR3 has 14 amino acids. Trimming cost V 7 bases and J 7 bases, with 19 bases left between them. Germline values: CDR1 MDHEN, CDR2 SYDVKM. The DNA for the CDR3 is TGTGCCAGCACCCTCCTTCGGGGGGGCGTTGGCTACACCTTC. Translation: CASTLLRGGVGYTF.

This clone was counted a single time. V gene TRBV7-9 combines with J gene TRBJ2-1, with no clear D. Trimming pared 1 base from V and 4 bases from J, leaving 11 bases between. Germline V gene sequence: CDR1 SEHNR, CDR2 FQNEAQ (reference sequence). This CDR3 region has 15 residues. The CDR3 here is CASSLVATIYNEQFF. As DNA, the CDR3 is TGTGCCAGCAGCTTAGTAGCAACAATTTACAATGAGCAGTTCTTC.

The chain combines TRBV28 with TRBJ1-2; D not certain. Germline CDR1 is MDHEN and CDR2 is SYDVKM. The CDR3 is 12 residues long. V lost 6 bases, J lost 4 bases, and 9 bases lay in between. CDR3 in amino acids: CASSSRTYGYTF. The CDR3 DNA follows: TGTGCCAGCAGCTCTAGGACCTATGGCTACACCTTC.

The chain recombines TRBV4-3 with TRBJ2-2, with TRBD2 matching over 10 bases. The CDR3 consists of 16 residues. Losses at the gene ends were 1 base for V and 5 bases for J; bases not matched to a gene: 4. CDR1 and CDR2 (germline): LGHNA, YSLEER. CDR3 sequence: CASSQASGGLTGELFF. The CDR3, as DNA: TGCGCCAGCAGCCAAGCTAGCGGGGGCCTTACCGGGGAGCTGTTTTTT.

CDR3 bases: TGTGCCAGCAGCTTTGGACACCGACAGGGGCAGTTCTTC. This codes for CASSFGHRQGQFF. The chain carries TRBV7-2 and TRBJ2-1; 7 bases agree with TRBD1. V lost 3 bases, J lost 12 bases, and 8 bases stayed unmatched. Germline CDR1 is SGHTA and CDR2 is FQGNSA. CDR3 length: 13 residues.

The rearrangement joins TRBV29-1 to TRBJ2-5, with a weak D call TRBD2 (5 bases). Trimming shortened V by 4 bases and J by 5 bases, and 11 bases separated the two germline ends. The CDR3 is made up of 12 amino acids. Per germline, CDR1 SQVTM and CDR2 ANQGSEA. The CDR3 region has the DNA TGCAGCGTTGGATCGGGGTTGGAGACCCAGTACTTC. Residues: CSVGSGLETQYF. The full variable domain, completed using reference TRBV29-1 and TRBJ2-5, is SAVISQKPSRDICQRGTSLTIQCQVDSQVTMMFWYRQQPGQSLTLIATANQGSEATYESGFVIDKFPISRPNLTFSTLTVSNMSPEDSSIYLCSVGSGLETQYFGPGTRLLVL.